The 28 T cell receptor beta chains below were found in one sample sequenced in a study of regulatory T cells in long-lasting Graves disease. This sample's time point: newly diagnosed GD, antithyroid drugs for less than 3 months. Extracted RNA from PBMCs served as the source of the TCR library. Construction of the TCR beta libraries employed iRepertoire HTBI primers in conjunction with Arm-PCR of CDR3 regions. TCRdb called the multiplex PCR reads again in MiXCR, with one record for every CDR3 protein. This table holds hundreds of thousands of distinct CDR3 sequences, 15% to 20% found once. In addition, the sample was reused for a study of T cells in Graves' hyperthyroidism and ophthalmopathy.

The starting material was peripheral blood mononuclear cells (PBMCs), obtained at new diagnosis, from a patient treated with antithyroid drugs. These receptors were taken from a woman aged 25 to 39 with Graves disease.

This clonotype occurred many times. This CDR3 reads CASSWGGSGANVLTF. In DNA form, the CDR3 reads TGTGCCAGCAGTTGGGGGGGGTCTGGGGCCAACGTCCTGACTTTC. The chain combines TRBV6-9 with TRBJ2-6; 7 nucleotides agree with TRBD2. V gave up 4 bases and J gave up 1 base; unmatched junction bases: 1. Germline lookup yields CDR1 MNHGY and CDR2 SVAAGI. The CDR3 totals 15 residues.

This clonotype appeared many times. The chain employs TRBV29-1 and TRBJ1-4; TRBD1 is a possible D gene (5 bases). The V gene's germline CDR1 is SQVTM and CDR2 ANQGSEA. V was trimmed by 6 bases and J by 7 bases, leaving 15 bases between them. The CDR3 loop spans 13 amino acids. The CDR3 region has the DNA TGCAGCGTAGCAACAGGTCCGCGTGAAAAACTGTTTTTT. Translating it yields CSVATGPREKLFF. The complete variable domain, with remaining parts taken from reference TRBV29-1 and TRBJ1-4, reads SAVISQKPSRDICQRGTSLTIQCQVDSQVTMMFWYRQQPGQSLTLIATANQGSEATYESGFVIDKFPISRPNLTFSTLTVSNMSPEDSSIYLCSVATGPREKLFFGSGTQLSVL.

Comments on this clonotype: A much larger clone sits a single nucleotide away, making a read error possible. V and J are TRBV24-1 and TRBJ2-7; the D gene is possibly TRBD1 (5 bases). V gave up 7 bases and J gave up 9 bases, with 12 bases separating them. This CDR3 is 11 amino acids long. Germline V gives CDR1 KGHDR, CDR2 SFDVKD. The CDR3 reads CATSQGIGQYF. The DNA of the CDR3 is TGTGCCACCAGCCAGGGCATCGGGCAGTACTTC.

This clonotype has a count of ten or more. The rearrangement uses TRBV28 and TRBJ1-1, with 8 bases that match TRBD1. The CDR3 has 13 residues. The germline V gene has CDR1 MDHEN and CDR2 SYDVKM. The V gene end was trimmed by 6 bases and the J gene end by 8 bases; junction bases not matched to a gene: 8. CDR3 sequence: CASSSGQGGEAFF. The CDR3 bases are TGTGCCAGCAGCTCAGGACAGGGAGGGGAAGCTTTCTTT.

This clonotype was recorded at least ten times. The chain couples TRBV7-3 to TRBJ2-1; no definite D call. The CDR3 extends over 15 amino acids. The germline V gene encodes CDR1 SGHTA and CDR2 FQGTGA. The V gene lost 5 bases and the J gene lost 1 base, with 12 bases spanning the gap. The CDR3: CASSANPLSYNEQFF. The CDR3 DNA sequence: TGTGCCAGCAGCGCGAACCCTTTGTCCTACAATGAGCAGTTCTTC. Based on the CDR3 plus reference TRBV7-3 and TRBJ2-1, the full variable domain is GAGVSQTPSNKVTEKGKYVELRCDPISGHTALYWYRQSLGQGPEFLIYFQGTGAADDSGLPNDRFFAVRPEGSVSTLKIQRTERGDSAVYLCASSANPLSYNEQFFGPGTRLTVL.

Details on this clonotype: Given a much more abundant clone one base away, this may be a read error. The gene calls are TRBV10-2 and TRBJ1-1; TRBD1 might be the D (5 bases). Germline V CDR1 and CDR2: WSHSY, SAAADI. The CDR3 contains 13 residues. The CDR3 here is CAGRLQGNTEAFF. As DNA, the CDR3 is TGCGCCGGCAGACTTCAGGGGAACACTGAAGCTTTCTTT.

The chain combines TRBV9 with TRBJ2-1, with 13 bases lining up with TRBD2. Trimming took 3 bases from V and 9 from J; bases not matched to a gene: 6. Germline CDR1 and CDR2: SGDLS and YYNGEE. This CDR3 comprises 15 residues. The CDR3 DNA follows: TGTGCCAGCAGCGCCGGGACTAGCGGGAAGGTTGAGCAGTTCTTC. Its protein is CASSAGTSGKVEQFF.

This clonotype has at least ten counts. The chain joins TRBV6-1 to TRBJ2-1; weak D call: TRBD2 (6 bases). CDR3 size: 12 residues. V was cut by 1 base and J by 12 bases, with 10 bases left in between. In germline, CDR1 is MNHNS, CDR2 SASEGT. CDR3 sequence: CASSEGRVGQFF. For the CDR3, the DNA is TGTGCCAGCAGTGAAGGGAGGGTGGGGCAGTTCTTC.

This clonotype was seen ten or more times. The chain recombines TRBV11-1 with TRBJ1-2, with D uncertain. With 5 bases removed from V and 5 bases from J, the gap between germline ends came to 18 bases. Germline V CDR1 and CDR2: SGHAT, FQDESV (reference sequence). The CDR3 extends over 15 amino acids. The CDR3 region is CASSPLTWEAYGYTF. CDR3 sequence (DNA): TGTGCCAGCAGCCCGTTGACCTGGGAGGCTTATGGCTACACCTTC.

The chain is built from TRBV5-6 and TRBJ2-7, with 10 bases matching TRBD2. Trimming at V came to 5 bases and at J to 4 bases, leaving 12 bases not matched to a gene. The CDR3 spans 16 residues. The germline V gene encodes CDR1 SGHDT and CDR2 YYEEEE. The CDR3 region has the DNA TGTGCCAGCAGTAAAAGTCGACTAGCGGGTGCATACGAGCAGTACTTC. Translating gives CASSKSRLAGAYEQYF.

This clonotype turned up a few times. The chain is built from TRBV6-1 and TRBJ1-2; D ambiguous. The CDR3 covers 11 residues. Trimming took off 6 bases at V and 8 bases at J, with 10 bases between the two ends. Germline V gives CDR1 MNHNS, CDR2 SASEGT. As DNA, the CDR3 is TGTGCCAGCAGGAGAATGGGCGGCTACACCTTC. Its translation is CASRRMGGYTF.

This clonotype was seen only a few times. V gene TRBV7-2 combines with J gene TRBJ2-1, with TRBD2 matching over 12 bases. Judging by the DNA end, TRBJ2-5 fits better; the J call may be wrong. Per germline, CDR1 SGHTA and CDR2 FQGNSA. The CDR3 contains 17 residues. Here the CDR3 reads CASTRTSGTSGWATQYF. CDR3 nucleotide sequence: TGTGCCAGCACCCGAACGTCCGGGACTAGCGGGTGGGCGACCCAGTACTTC.

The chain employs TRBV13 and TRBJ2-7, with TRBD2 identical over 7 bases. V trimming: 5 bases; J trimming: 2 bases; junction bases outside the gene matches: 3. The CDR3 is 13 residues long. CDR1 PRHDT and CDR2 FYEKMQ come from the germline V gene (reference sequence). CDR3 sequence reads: CASSHGTTYEQYF. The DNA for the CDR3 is TGTGCCAGCAGCCACGGGACTACCTACGAGCAGTACTTC.

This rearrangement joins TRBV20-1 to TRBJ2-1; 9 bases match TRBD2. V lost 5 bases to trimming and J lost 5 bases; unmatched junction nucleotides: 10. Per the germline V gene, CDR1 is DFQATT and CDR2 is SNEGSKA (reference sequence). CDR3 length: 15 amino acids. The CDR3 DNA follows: TGCAGTGCTCCCTCTTTAGCGGGGGTCGACAATGAGCAGTTCTTC. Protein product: CSAPSLAGVDNEQFF.

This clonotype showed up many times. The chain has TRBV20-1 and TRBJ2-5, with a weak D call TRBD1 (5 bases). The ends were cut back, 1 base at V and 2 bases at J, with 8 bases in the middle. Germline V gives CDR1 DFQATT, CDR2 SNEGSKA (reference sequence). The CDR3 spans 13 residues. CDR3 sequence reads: CSARANRQETQYF. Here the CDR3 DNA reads TGCAGTGCTAGAGCGAACAGGCAAGAGACCCAGTACTTC.

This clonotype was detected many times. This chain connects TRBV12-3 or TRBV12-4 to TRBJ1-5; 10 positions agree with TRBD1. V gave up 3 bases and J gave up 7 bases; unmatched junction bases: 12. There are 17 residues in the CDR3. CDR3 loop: CASSFSGTGAQEQPQHF. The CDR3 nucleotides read TGTGCCAGCAGTTTTAGTGGGACAGGGGCCCAAGAGCAGCCCCAGCATTTT.

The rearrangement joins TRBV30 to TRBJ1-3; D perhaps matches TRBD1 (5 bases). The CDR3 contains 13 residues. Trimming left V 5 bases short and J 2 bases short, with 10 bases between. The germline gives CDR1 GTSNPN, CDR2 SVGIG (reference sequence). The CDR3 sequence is CAWSRGAGNTIYF. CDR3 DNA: TGTGCCTGGTCCCGGGGCGCTGGAAACACCATATATTTT.

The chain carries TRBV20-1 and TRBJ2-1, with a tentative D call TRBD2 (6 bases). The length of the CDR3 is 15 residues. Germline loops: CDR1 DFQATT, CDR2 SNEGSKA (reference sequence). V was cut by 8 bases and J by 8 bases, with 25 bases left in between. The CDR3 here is CSPGGGGAYGDEQFF. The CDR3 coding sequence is TGCAGTCCCGGGGGTGGGGGAGCCTATGGGGATGAGCAGTTCTTC.

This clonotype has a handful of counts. In DNA, the CDR3 is TGTGCCAGCAGGCGGCCGGGGACAGATACGCAGTATTTT. This gives the protein CASRRPGTDTQYF. J is TRBJ2-3 and V is TRBV3-1; TRBD2 is a possible D gene (5 bases). The CDR3 is 13 amino acids. Per germline, CDR1 LGHDT and CDR2 YNNKEL (reference sequence). The V end was cut by 6 bases, the J end by 3 bases, with 10 bases between.

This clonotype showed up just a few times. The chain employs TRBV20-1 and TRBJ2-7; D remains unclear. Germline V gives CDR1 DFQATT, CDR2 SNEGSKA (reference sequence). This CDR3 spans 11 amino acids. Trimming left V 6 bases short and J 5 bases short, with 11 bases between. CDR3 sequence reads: CSAGPRHEQYF. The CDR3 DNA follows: TGCAGTGCAGGGCCGCGCCACGAGCAGTACTTC.

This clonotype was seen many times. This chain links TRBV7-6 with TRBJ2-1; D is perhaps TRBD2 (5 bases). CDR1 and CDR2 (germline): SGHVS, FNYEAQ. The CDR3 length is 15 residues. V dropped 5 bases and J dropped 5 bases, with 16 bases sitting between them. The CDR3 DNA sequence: TGTGCCAGCAGCCGGAGGTGGATCGGCAACAATGAGCAGTTCTTC. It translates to CASSRRWIGNNEQFF. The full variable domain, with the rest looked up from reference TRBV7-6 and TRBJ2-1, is GAGVSQSPRYKVTKRGQDVALRCDPISGHVSLYWYRQALGQGPEFLTYFNYEAQQDKSGLPNDRFSAERPEGSISTLTIQRTEQRDSAMYRCASSRRWIGNNEQFFGPGTRLTVL.

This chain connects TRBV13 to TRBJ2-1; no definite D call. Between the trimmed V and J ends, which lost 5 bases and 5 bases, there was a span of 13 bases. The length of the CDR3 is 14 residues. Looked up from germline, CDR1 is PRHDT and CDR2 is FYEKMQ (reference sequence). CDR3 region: CASSQNEQHNEQFF. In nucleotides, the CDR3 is TGTGCCAGCAGCCAAAACGAACAGCACAATGAGCAGTTCTTC.

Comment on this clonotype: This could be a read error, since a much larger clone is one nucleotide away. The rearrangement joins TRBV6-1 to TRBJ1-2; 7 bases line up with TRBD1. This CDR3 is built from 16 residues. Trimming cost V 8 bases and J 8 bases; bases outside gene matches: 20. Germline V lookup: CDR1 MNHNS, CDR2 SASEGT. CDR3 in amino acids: CASGGDRASNYGGYTF. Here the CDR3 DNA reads TGTGCCAGCGGTGGTGACAGGGCCTCTAACTATGGAGGCTACACCTTC.

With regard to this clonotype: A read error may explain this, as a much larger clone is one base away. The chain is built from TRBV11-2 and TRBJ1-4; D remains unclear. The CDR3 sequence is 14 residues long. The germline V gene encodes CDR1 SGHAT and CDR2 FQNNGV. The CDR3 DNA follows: TGTGCCAGCAGCTTCGGAGACGAGGTTGAAAAACCGTTTTTT. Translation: CASSFGDEVEKPFF.

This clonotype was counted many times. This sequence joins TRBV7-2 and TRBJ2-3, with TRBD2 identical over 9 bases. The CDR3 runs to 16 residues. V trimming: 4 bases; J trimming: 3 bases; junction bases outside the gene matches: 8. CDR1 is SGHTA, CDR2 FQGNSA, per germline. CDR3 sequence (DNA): TGTGCCAGCAGCTCCAGGGGCGCGGGAGGGACAGATACGCAGTATTTT. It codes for CASSSRGAGGTDTQYF.

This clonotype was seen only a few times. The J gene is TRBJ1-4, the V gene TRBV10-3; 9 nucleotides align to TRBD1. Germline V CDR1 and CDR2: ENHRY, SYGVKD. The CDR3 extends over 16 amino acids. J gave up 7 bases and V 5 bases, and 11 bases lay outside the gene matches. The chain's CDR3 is CAISKTGGAGSEKLFF. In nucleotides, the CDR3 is TGTGCCATCAGTAAAACAGGGGGCGCGGGTAGTGAAAAACTGTTTTTT.

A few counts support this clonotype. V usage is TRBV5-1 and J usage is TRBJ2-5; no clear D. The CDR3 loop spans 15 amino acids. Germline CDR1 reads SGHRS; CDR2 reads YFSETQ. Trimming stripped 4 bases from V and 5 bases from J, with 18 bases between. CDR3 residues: CASSTYTTNSETQYF. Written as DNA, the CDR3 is TGCGCCAGCAGCACCTACACCACCAATTCGGAGACCCAGTACTTC.

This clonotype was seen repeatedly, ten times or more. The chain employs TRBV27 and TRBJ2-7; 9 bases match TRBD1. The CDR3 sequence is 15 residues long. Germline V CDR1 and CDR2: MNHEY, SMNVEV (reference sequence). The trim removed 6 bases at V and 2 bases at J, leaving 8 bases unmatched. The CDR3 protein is CASRRTGVGTYEQYF. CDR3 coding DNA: TGTGCCAGCAGAAGGACAGGGGTAGGGACCTACGAGCAGTACTTC.